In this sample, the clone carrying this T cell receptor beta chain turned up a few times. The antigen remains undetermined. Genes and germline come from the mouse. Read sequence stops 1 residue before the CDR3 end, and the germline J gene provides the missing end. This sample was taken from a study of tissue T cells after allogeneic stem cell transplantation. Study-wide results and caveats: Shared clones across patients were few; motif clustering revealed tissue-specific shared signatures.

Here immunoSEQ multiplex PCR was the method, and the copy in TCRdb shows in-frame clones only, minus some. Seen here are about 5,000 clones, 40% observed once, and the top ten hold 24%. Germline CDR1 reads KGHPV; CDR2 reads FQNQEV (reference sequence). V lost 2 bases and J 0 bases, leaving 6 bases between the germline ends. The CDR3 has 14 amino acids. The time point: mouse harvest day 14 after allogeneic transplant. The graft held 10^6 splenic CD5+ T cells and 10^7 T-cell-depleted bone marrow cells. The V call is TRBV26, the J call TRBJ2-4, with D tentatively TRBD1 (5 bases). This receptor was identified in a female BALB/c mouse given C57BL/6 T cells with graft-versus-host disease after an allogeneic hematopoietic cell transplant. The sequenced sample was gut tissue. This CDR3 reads CASSLGQSQNTLYF. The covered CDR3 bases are TGTGCCAGCAGTCTGGGACAAAGTCAAAACACCTTGTAC.